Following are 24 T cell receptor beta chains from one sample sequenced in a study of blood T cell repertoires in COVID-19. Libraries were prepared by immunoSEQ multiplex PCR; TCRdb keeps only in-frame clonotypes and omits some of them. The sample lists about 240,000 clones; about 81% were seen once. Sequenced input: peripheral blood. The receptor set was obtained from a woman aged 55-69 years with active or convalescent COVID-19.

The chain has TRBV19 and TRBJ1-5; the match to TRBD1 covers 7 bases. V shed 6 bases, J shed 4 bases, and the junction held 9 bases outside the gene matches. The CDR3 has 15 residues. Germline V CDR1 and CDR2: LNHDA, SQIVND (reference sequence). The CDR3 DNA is TGTGCCAGTAGCCCCATGAGGACAGGAAATCAGCCCCAGCATTTT. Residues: CASSPMRTGNQPQHF.

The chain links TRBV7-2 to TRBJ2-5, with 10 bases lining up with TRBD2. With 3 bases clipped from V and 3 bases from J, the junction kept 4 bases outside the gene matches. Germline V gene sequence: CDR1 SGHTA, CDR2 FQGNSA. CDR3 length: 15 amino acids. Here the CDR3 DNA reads TGTGCCAGCAGCTTCGTTAGCGGGGGGAAAGAGACCCAGTACTTC. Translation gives CASSFVSGGKETQYF. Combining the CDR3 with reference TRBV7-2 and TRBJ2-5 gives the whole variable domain GAGVSQSPSNKVTEKGKDVELRCDPISGHTALYWYRQSLGQGLEFLIYFQGNSAPDKSGLPSDRFSAERTGGSVSTLTIQRTQQEDSAVYLCASSFVSGGKETQYFGPGTRLLVL.

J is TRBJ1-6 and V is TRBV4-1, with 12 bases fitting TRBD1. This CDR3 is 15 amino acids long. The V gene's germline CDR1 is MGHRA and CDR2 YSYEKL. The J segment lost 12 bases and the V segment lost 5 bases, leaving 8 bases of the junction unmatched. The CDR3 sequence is CASSLGQGAGEPLHF. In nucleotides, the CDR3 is TGCGCCAGCAGCTTGGGACAGGGGGCCGGAGAACCCCTCCACTTT.

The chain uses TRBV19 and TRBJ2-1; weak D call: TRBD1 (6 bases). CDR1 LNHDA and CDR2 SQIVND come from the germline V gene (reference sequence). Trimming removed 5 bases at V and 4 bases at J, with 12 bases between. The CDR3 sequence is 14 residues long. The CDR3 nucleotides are TGTGCCAGTAGTGCCAGACAGGCGTACAATGAGCAGTTCTTC. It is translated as CASSARQAYNEQFF.

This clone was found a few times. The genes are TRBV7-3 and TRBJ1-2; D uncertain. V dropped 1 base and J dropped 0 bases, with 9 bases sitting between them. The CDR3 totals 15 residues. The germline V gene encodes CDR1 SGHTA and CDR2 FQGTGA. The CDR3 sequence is CASSLRAVSNYGYTF. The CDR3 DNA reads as TGTGCCAGCAGCTTAAGGGCAGTTTCTAACTATGGCTACACCTTC.

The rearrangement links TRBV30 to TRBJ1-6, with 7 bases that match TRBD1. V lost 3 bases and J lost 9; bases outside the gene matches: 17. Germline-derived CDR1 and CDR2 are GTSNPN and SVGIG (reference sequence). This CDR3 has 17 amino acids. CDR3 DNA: TGTGCCTGGAGGAGGGCGACAGGGTCTAATCTTGGTTCACCCCTCCACTTT. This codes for CAWRRATGSNLGSPLHF.

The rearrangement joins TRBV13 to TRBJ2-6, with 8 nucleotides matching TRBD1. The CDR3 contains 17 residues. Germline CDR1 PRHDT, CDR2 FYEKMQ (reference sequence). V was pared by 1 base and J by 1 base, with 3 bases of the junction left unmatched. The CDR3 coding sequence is TGTGCCAGCAGCTTAGCCGGACAGGGTTCTGGGGCCAACGTCCTGACTTTC. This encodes CASSLAGQGSGANVLTF. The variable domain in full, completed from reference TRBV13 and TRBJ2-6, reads AAGVIQSPRHLIKEKRETATLKCYPIPRHDTVYWYQQGPGQDPQFLISFYEKMQSDKGSIPDRFSAQQFSDYHSELNMSSLELGDSALYFCASSLAGQGSGANVLTFGAGSRLTVL.

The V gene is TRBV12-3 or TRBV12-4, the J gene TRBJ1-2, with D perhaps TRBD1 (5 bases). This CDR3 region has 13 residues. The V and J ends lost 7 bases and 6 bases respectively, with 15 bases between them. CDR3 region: CASTFIQGNGYTF. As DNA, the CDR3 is TGTGCCAGCACCTTCATTCAGGGTAATGGCTACACCTTC.

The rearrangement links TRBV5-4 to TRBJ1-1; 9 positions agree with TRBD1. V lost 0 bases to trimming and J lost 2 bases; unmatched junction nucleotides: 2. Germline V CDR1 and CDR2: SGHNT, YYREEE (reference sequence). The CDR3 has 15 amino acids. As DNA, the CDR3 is TGTGCCAGCAGCTTGGGGGACAGGGTAAACACTGAAGCTTTCTTT. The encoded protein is CASSLGDRVNTEAFF.

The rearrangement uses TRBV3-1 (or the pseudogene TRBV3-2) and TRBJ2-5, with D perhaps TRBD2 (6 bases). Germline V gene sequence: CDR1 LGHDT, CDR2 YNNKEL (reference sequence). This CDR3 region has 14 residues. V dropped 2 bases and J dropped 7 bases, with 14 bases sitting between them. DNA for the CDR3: TGTGCCAGCAGCCAAAACCCGGTGGGGGGGACCCAGTACTTC. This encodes CASSQNPVGGTQYF.

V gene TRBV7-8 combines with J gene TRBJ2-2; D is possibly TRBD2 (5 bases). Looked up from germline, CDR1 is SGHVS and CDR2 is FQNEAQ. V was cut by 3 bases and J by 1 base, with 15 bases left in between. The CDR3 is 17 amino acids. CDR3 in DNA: TGTGCCAGCAGCTTCGGTTTTCGGGGATTGAACACCGGGGAGCTGTTTTTT. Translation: CASSFGFRGLNTGELFF.

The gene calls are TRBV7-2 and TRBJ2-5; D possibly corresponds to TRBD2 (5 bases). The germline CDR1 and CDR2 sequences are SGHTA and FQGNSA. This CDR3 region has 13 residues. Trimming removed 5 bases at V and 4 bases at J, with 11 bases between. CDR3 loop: CASSPNRGETQYF. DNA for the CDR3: TGTGCCAGCAGCCCTAATCGGGGAGAGACCCAGTACTTC.

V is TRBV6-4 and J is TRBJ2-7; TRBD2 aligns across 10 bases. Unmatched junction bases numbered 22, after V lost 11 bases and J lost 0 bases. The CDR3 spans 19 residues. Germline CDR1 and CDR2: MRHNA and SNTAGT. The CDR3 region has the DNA TGTGCCTTAGAGCTGGGCCTCCTAGCGGGAGATTCAAGCTCCTACGAGCAGTACTTC. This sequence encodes CALELGLLAGDSSSYEQYF.

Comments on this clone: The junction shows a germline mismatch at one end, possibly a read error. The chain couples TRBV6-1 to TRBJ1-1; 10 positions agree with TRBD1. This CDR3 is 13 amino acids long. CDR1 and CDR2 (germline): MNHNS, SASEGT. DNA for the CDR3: TGTGCCAGCAGGGAAGGTGGACAGGGGGAGGCTTTCTTT. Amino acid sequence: CASREGGQGEAFF.

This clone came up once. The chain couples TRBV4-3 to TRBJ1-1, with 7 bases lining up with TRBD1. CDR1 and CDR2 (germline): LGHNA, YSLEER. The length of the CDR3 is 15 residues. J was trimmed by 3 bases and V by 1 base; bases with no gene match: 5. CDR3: CASSQVETGYTEAFF. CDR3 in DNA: TGCGCCAGCAGCCAAGTGGAGACAGGGTACACTGAAGCTTTCTTT.

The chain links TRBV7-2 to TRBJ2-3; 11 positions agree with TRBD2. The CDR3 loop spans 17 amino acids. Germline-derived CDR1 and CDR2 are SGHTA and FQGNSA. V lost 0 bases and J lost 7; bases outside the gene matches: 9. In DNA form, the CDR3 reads TGTGCCAGCAGCTTAGCGGTCACTAGCGGGGGCCAATATACGCAGTATTTT. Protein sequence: CASSLAVTSGGQYTQYF. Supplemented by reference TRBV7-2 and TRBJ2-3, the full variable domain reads GAGVSQSPSNKVTEKGKDVELRCDPISGHTALYWYRQSLGQGLEFLIYFQGNSAPDKSGLPSDRFSAERTGGSVSTLTIQRTQQEDSAVYLCASSLAVTSGGQYTQYFGPGTRLTVL.

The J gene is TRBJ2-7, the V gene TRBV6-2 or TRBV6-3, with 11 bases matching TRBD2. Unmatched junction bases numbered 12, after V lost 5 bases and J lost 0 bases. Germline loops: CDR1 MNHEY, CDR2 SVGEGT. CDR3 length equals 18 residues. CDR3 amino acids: CASSPSSLAGGPSYEQYF. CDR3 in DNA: TGTGCCAGCAGTCCCTCATCCCTAGCGGGGGGTCCCTCCTACGAGCAGTACTTC.

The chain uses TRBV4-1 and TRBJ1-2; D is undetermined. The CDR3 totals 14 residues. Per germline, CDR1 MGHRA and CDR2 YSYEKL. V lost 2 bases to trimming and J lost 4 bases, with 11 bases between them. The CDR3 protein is CASSQPTETYGYTF. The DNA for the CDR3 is TGCGCCAGCAGCCAACCGACGGAGACCTATGGCTACACCTTC.

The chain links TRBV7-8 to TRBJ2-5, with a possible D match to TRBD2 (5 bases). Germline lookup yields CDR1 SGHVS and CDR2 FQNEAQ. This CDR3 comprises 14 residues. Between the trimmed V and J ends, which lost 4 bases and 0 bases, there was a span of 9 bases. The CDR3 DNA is TGTGCCAGCAGCTCTGGACTGTACCAAGAGACCCAGTACTTC. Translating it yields CASSSGLYQETQYF.

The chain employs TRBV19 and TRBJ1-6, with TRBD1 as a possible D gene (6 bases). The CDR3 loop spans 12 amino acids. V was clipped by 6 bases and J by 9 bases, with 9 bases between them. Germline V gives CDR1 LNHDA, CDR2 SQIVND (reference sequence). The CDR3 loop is CASSEQGSPLHF. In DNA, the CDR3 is TGTGCCAGTAGCGAACAGGGTTCACCCCTCCACTTT.

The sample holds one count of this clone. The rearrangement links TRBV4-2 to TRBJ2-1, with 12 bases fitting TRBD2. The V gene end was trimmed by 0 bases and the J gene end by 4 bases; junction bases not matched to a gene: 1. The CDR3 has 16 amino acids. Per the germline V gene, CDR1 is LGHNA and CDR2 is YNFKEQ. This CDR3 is CASSQELAGGYNEQFF. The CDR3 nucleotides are TGTGCCAGCAGCCAAGAGCTAGCGGGGGGGTACAATGAGCAGTTCTTC.

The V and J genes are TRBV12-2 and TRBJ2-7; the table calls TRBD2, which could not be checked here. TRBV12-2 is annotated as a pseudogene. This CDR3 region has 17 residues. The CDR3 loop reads CASRLVCGKGLLYEQYF. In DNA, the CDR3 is TGTGCAAGTCGCTTAGTATGCGGGAAGGGCCTACTCTACGAGCAGTACTTC.

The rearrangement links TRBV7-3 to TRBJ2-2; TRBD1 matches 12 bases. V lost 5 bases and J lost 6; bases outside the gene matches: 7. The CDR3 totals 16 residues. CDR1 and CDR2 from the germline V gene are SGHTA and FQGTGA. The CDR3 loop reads CASSPPGQGAPGELFF. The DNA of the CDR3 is TGTGCCAGCAGCCCGCCGGGACAGGGGGCCCCCGGGGAGCTGTTTTTT.

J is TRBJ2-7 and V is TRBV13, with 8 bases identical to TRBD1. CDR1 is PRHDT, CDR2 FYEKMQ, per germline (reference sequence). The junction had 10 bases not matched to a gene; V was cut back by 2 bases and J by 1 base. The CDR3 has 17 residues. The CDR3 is CASSLSRNRDRSYEQYF. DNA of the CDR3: TGTGCCAGCAGCTTAAGTCGGAACCGGGACAGGTCCTACGAGCAGTACTTC.